A single sample gave rise to the 28 T cell receptor beta chains below, sequenced in a study of cytomegalovirus exposure and HLA in healthy donors (dated by TCRdb to about 2017). Receptors were amplified or captured by the immunoSEQ multiplex PCR assay. For the multiplex PCR, a mixture combining 60 forward primers for TCR Vbeta segments and 13 reverse primers for TCR Jbeta segments was used. The table was pulled from immuneACCESS by TCRdb, which kept in-frame rearrangements only. Such tables lose some clones; where checked, under half of the loss comes from unresolved V genes, and the rest has no known cause. This sample comprises over 150,000 clones, around 76% of them detected only once. The ten biggest clones cover 1.2% to 1.5% of the sample. The specimen sequenced was PBMCs. The receptors originated from a man in his sixties in good health and CMV-seronegative.

The chain joins TRBV19 to TRBJ1-6, with no clear D. Germline CDR1 reads LNHDA; CDR2 reads SQIVND (reference sequence). Trimming removed 6 bases from V and 0 bases from J, with 6 bases in between. The CDR3 loop spans 14 amino acids. CDR3 DNA: TGTGCCAGTAGAGACATCTCCTATAATTCACCCCTCCACTTT. Its translation is CASRDISYNSPLHF.

In this sample, this clone turned up a few times. The genes are TRBV4-3 and TRBJ1-6; 7 bases are shared with TRBD1. This CDR3 spans 17 amino acids. With V trimmed by 3 bases and J by 8 bases, 13 bases remained unmatched. In germline, CDR1 is LGHNA, CDR2 YSLEER. This CDR3 is CASSHLTGPGGDSPLHF. The CDR3 region has the DNA TGCGCCAGCAGCCATCTGACAGGGCCCGGGGGGGATTCACCCCTCCACTTT.

This CDR3 reads CASFASDRGNEQYF. CDR3 DNA sequence: TGTGCCAGCTTTGCGTCGGACAGGGGCAACGAGCAGTACTTC. The V and J genes are TRBV28 and TRBJ2-7, with TRBD1 matching over 9 bases. The germline gives CDR1 MDHEN, CDR2 SYDVKM. The CDR3 sequence is 14 residues long. V gave up 8 bases and J gave up 5 bases; unmatched junction bases: 10.

The chain recombines TRBV4-1 with TRBJ2-7; 11 nucleotides match TRBD1. The CDR3 extends over 15 amino acids. The germline gives CDR1 MGHRA, CDR2 YSYEKL. J lost 4 bases, V lost 4 bases, and 6 bases had no gene match. The CDR3: CASSPSRDRGYEQYF. DNA for the CDR3: TGCGCCAGCAGCCCATCCAGGGACAGGGGGTACGAGCAGTACTTC.

V gene TRBV6-5 combines with J gene TRBJ1-1, with 10 bases aligning to TRBD1. CDR1 is MNHEY and CDR2 is SVGAGI in the germline V gene. V trimming: 5 bases; J trimming: 11 bases; junction bases outside the gene matches: 11. The CDR3 is 14 residues long. CDR3: CASSRGQGRLDAFF. CDR3 bases: TGTGCCAGCAGTCGGGGACAGGGGAGGTTGGATGCTTTCTTT.

The rearrangement uses TRBV29-1 and TRBJ2-5; 7 nucleotides match TRBD2. With V trimmed by 2 bases and J by 8 bases, 8 bases remained unmatched. This CDR3 contains 13 residues. Germline assignment: CDR1 SQVTM and CDR2 ANQGSEA. For the CDR3, the DNA is TGCAGCGTTGAAAGCGGGGTTGGGTGTACCCAGTACTTC. It is translated as CSVESGVGCTQYF. The whole variable domain, filled in from reference TRBV29-1 and TRBJ2-5, reads SAVISQKPSRDICQRGTSLTIQCQVDSQVTMMFWYRQQPGQSLTLIATANQGSEATYESGFVIDKFPISRPNLTFSTLTVSNMSPEDSSIYLCSVESGVGCTQYFGPGTRLLVL.

V and J are TRBV7-2 and TRBJ1-5; no reliable D call. This CDR3 has 17 amino acids. Germline CDR1 SGHTA, CDR2 FQGNSA. V shed 1 base and J shed 0 bases, with 13 bases lying between them. The CDR3 loop is CASSLGRRRNSNQPQHF. As DNA, the CDR3 is TGTGCCAGCAGCTTAGGTCGGCGGAGAAATAGCAATCAGCCCCAGCATTTT.

This clone has only a few counts. Here the CDR3 DNA reads TGTGCCAGCAAGACGACTAGCGGGAGATTCGGTGAGCAGTTCTTC. Its protein product is CASKTTSGRFGEQFF. The rearrangement links TRBV6-5 to TRBJ2-1, with TRBD2 identical over 12 bases. The CDR3 is made up of 15 amino acids. Looked up from germline, CDR1 is MNHEY and CDR2 is SVGAGI. The V segment lost 7 bases and the J segment 9 bases; nucleotides outside the gene matches: 10.

The chain combines TRBV7-2 with TRBJ2-2; D perhaps matches TRBD1 (6 bases). Germline V gene data show CDR1 as SGHTA and CDR2 as FQGNSA. This CDR3 is 14 amino acids long. V was pared by 2 bases and J by 5 bases, with 9 bases between. CDR3 DNA sequence: TGTGCCAGCAGCTTAAGTCAGGGGACCGGGGAGCTGTTTTTT. Its translation: CASSLSQGTGELFF.

The chain is built from TRBV5-1 and TRBJ2-1; D is perhaps TRBD1 (6 bases). The length of the CDR3 is 14 residues. Germline-derived CDR1 and CDR2 are SGHRS and YFSETQ. The ends were cut back, 3 bases at V and 7 bases at J, with 14 bases in the middle. The CDR3 loop reads CASSYGTSQNEQFF. Written as DNA, the CDR3 is TGCGCCAGCAGCTATGGGACATCTCAGAATGAGCAGTTCTTC.

The genes are TRBV6-4 and TRBJ2-1; 7 nucleotides match TRBD1. The V gene end was trimmed by 0 bases and the J gene end by 9 bases; junction bases not matched to a gene: 5. The CDR3 has 14 residues. Germline V gives CDR1 MRHNA, CDR2 SNTAGT. CDR3 DNA: TGTGCCAGCAGTGACTCAGGGGGCACTGGTGAGCAGTTCTTC. Translated: CASSDSGGTGEQFF.

This chain links TRBV21-1 with TRBJ1-5; the listed D gene, TRBD1, was not tested against the DNA. TRBV21-1 is a pseudogene. The CDR3 contains 16 residues. CDR3 nucleotides: TGTGCCAGCAGCAAAATAAAGGGGATCGGCAATCAGCCCCAGCATTTT. It yields the protein CASSKIKGIGNQPQHF.

The V gene is TRBV7-2, the J gene TRBJ1-1; the D gene is possibly TRBD1 (5 bases). V lost 4 bases and J lost 5, with 11 bases in between. The CDR3 runs to 13 residues. CDR1 and CDR2 from the germline V gene are SGHTA and FQGNSA. CDR3 bases: TGTGCCAGCAGCTGGGCAGGGCAAACTGAAGCTTTCTTT. The encoded protein is CASSWAGQTEAFF.

The chain joins TRBV15 to TRBJ2-3, with TRBD1 as a possible D gene (5 bases). The CDR3 is 14 residues long. The germline gives CDR1 LNHNV, CDR2 YYDKDF (reference sequence). V lost 1 base and J lost 2, with 7 bases in between. As DNA, the CDR3 is TGTGCCACCAGCAGAGCAGGGTCCACAGATACGCAGTATTTT. Translated, it gives CATSRAGSTDTQYF. The complete variable domain, with remaining parts taken from reference TRBV15 and TRBJ2-3, reads DAMVIQNPRYQVTQFGKPVTLSCSQTLNHNVMYWYQQKSSQAPKLLFHYYDKDFNNEADTPDNFQSRRPNTSFCFLDIRSPGLGDTAMYLCATSRAGSTDTQYFGPGTRLTVL.

This chain links TRBV28 with TRBJ2-7; no definite D call. This CDR3 contains 12 residues. The V and J ends lost 6 bases and 4 bases respectively, with 10 bases between them. Germline V gene lookup returns CDR1 MDHEN and CDR2 SYDVKM. This chain's CDR3 is CASSNPIYEQYF. CDR3 DNA sequence: TGTGCCAGCAGCAATCCCATTTACGAGCAGTACTTC.

This clone was counted once. The V call is TRBV18, the J call TRBJ2-1; 7 nucleotides agree with TRBD1. The V and J ends lost 5 bases and 2 bases, in that order; junction bases with no gene match: 9. Germline CDR1 is KGHSH and CDR2 is LQKENI. The CDR3 has 16 residues. CDR3 sequence (DNA): TGTGCCAGCTCATCGACAGGGAAAGGGGCCTACAATGAGCAGTTCTTC. Residues: CASSSTGKGAYNEQFF.

This clone was counted only a few times. The rearrangement links TRBV6-5 to TRBJ2-1, with D perhaps matching TRBD2 (6 bases). Germline V gene sequence: CDR1 MNHEY, CDR2 SVGAGI. Between the trimmed V and J ends, which lost 6 bases and 12 bases, there was a span of 24 bases. CDR3 length: 15 amino acids. The CDR3 DNA reads TGTGCCAGCAGCCGGGCCTCCTTCTCCACCGGGGGGCAGTTCTTC. Its translation is CASSRASFSTGGQFF.

The chain couples TRBV6-6 to TRBJ1-1; 7 positions match TRBD1. Germline CDR1 reads MNHNY; CDR2 reads SVGAGI (reference sequence). With V trimmed by 6 bases and J by 6 bases, 10 bases remained unmatched. The CDR3 extends over 14 amino acids. The CDR3 loop is CASRGQGGRAEAFF. CDR3 bases: TGTGCCAGCAGGGGGCAGGGGGGTCGAGCTGAAGCTTTCTTT.

J is TRBJ2-7 and V is TRBV5-1, with TRBD1 matching over 11 bases. The CDR3 covers 15 residues. J lost 3 bases, V lost 0 bases, and 2 bases had no gene match. Germline V CDR1 and CDR2: SGHRS, YFSETQ. This CDR3 reads CASSLEGTGGYEQYF. CDR3 in DNA: TGCGCCAGCAGCTTGGAAGGGACAGGGGGCTACGAGCAGTACTTC.

This chain uses TRBV28 with TRBJ2-5, with 7 bases matching TRBD2. Trimming took 4 bases from V and 5 from J; bases not matched to a gene: 10. The CDR3 consists of 15 residues. CDR1 and CDR2 from the germline V gene are MDHEN and SYDVKM. CDR3 loop: CASSSPRMGGETQYF. CDR3 sequence (DNA): TGTGCCAGCAGTTCCCCGAGGATGGGAGGGGAGACCCAGTACTTC.

In this sample, this clone turned up a few times. This CDR3 is also generated by other DNA sequences in the sample. DNA for the CDR3: TGTGCCAGCAGCAGAACAGGGAACACTGAAGCTTTCTTT. It encodes CASSRTGNTEAFF. The chain combines TRBV9 with TRBJ1-1; the D gene is possibly TRBD1 (5 bases). There are 13 residues in the CDR3. Germline values: CDR1 SGDLS, CDR2 YYNGEE. V gave up 4 bases and J gave up 1 base, with 8 bases separating them.

As to this clone: The same CDR3 is also encoded by other DNA sequences in this sample. The rearrangement links TRBV27 to TRBJ1-1; D perhaps matches TRBD1 (5 bases). This CDR3 is 14 amino acids long. Germline V gives CDR1 MNHEY, CDR2 SMNVEV (reference sequence). V shed 5 bases and J shed 0 bases, with 10 bases lying between them. DNA for the CDR3: TGTGCCAGCAGTCTAACAGGATTGAACACTGAAGCTTTCTTT. Its protein product is CASSLTGLNTEAFF.

V is TRBV6-5 and J is TRBJ2-7; D remains unclear. Germline V gives CDR1 MNHEY, CDR2 SVGAGI. Trimming shortened V by 3 bases and J by 3 bases, and 12 bases separated the two germline ends. This CDR3 spans 14 amino acids. The chain's CDR3 is CASSYDEAHYEQYF. CDR3 DNA: TGTGCCAGCAGTTATGACGAGGCCCACTACGAGCAGTACTTC.

This sequence joins TRBV5-6 and TRBJ2-3; TRBD2 is a possible D gene (5 bases). Trimming took 2 bases from V and 7 from J, leaving 11 bases between them. The length of the CDR3 is 13 residues. Germline V CDR1 and CDR2: SGHDT, YYEEEE. CDR3 nucleotide sequence: TGTGCCAGCAGCTTATATCGGGGTCATACGCAGTATTTT. Protein sequence: CASSLYRGHTQYF.

V gene TRBV6-1 combines with J gene TRBJ1-1; D is unresolved. This CDR3 region has 15 residues. V was pared by 0 bases and J by 0 bases, with 8 bases between. CDR1 is MNHNS and CDR2 is SASEGT in the germline V gene. The CDR3 sequence is CASSEADWVNTEAFF. The CDR3 nucleotides read TGTGCCAGCAGTGAAGCAGACTGGGTGAACACTGAAGCTTTCTTT.

V gene TRBV18 combines with J gene TRBJ2-5; D gene ambiguous. Germline V lookup: CDR1 KGHSH, CDR2 LQKENI. The CDR3 length is 13 residues. Trimming shortened V by 3 bases and J by 4 bases, and 9 bases separated the two germline ends. CDR3 DNA sequence: TGTGCCAGCTCACCTGAGCCGGGAGAGACCCAGTACTTC. The encoded protein is CASSPEPGETQYF.

This clone has only a few counts. This chain connects TRBV11-2 to TRBJ1-2; a possible D gene is TRBD1 (6 bases). Germline assignment: CDR1 SGHAT and CDR2 FQNNGV. Trimming removed 4 bases from V and 3 bases from J, with 24 bases in between. The CDR3 totals 18 residues. Written as DNA, the CDR3 is TGTGCCAGCAGCTCATTAGGGGGTCTACGGCAGGGGCACTATGGCTACACCTTC. Amino acid sequence: CASSSLGGLRQGHYGYTF.

This chain joins TRBV19 and TRBJ1-3, with TRBD1 matching 9 bases. The CDR3 is made up of 15 amino acids. Germline loops: CDR1 LNHDA, CDR2 SQIVND (reference sequence). V trimming: 10 bases; J trimming: 2 bases; junction bases outside the gene matches: 9. CDR3 amino acids: CATRPGQGPGNTIYF. The CDR3 DNA is TGTGCCACCAGACCGGGACAGGGACCTGGAAACACCATATATTTT.